Below are 25 T cell receptor beta chains sequenced from a single sample in a study of brain metastases from non-small cell lung cancer. TCRdb's table, derived via immunoSEQ multiplex PCR, lists solely in-frame clones and lacks some. Of some 1,300 clones in the sample, around 84% were seen once. The material sequenced was tissue from a brain metastasis. The origin of the receptors is a donor aged 40 or older with non-small cell lung cancer.

This clone was detected once. The chain joins TRBV4-1 to TRBJ2-3; possible D gene TRBD2, 6 bases. CDR3 size: 16 residues. The V end lost 4 bases, the J end lost 4 bases, and 18 bases lay between the germline ends. CDR1 and CDR2 (germline): MGHRA, YSYEKL. DNA of the CDR3: TGCGCCAGCAGCCGTGGTACTGGCGGAGGGTCAGATACGCAGTATTTT. Its translation is CASSRGTGGGSDTQYF.

The chain links TRBV30 to TRBJ2-3; no definite D call. CDR1 and CDR2 (germline): GTSNPN, SVGIG (reference sequence). Trimming removed 0 bases from V and 1 base from J, with 8 bases in between. This CDR3 has 14 residues. DNA of the CDR3: TGTGCCTGGAGTGTCCCGCCGGGCACAGATACGCAGTATTTT. It encodes CAWSVPPGTDTQYF.

This clone was counted a few times. The V call is TRBV7-9, the J call TRBJ2-7; no firm D call. V lost 1 base and J 5 bases, leaving 3 bases between the germline ends. The CDR3 runs to 11 residues. The germline gives CDR1 SEHNR, CDR2 FQNEAQ (reference sequence). CDR3 bases: TGTGCCAGCAGCTTAGAGAACGAGCAGTACTTC. It encodes CASSLENEQYF.

The V and J genes are TRBV6-2 or TRBV6-3 and TRBJ2-5; D ambiguous. Per the germline V gene, CDR1 is MNHEY and CDR2 is SVGEGT. The CDR3 contains 12 residues. The V end was cut by 2 bases, the J end by 5 bases, with 6 bases between. In DNA, the CDR3 is TGTGCCAGCAGTTACGCGGTGGAGACCCAGTACTTC. Protein sequence: CASSYAVETQYF.

This chain connects TRBV6-2 or TRBV6-3 to TRBJ2-7; D possibly corresponds to TRBD2 (5 bases). CDR1 is MNHEY and CDR2 is SVGEGT in the germline V gene. This CDR3 region has 15 residues. Trimming took 6 bases from V and 4 from J, leaving 19 bases between them. DNA of the CDR3: TGTGCCAGCAGCCGACCTAGCAGAAGCCCATACGAGCAGTACTTC. Protein sequence: CASSRPSRSPYEQYF.

This clone has a single count. The chain uses TRBV12-3 or TRBV12-4 and TRBJ2-2; unclear D gene. The V gene lost 5 bases and the J gene lost 6 bases, with 10 bases spanning the gap. The CDR3 has 13 amino acids. The CDR3 DNA sequence: TGTGCCAGCAGTAAACCGACGGCCGGGGAGCTGTTTTTT. Its translation is CASSKPTAGELFF.

The chain carries TRBV4-1 and TRBJ2-1, with D perhaps TRBD2 (6 bases). V was clipped by 0 bases and J by 6 bases, with 15 bases between them. The germline gives CDR1 MGHRA, CDR2 YSYEKL. The CDR3 extends over 16 amino acids. CDR3 coding DNA: TGCGCCAGCAGCCAAGATAGGAGGGTTGTAGGCAATGAGCAGTTCTTC. It yields the protein CASSQDRRVVGNEQFF.

This CDR3 is CASSTDYNSPLHF. The CDR3 DNA sequence: TGTGCCAGCAGTACAGACTATAATTCACCCCTCCACTTT. The J gene is TRBJ1-6, the V gene TRBV6-4; D not certain. The V and J ends lost 5 bases and 3 bases respectively, with 5 bases between them. CDR1 is MRHNA, CDR2 SNTAGT, per germline. This CDR3 spans 13 amino acids.

The gene calls are TRBV7-9 and TRBJ2-1, with 12 bases fitting TRBD2. CDR3 length equals 13 residues. CDR1 and CDR2 from the germline V gene are SEHNR and FQNEAQ (reference sequence). Trimming took 8 bases from V and 9 from J; bases not matched to a gene: 5. The CDR3 region has the DNA TGTGCCAGCTTACTAGCGGGAGGCCCTGAGCAGTTCTTC. It encodes CASLLAGGPEQFF. Combining the CDR3 with reference TRBV7-9 and TRBJ2-1 gives the whole variable domain DTGVSQNPRHKITKRGQNVTFRCDPISEHNRLYWYRQTLGQGPEFLTYFQNEAQLEKSRLLSDRFSAERPKGSFSTLEIQRTEQGDSAMYLCASLLAGGPEQFFGPGTRLTVL.

V gene TRBV7-8 combines with J gene TRBJ2-2, with 8 bases aligning to TRBD2. Looked up from germline, CDR1 is SGHVS and CDR2 is FQNEAQ. J gave up 7 bases and V 1 base, and 5 bases lay outside the gene matches. This CDR3 is 15 amino acids long. Here the CDR3 DNA reads TGTGCCAGCAGCTTAGTTCCAGCGGGGGACGGGGAGCTGTTTTTT. This sequence encodes CASSLVPAGDGELFF.

V is TRBV19 and J is TRBJ2-3; D is unresolved. V shed 4 bases and J shed 0 bases, with 14 bases lying between them. This CDR3 is 16 amino acids long. The germline V gene has CDR1 LNHDA and CDR2 SQIVND (reference sequence). The CDR3 loop reads CASSRLNRASTDTQYF. The CDR3 nucleotides are TGTGCCAGTAGTAGATTAAACAGAGCAAGCACAGATACGCAGTATTTT.

This clone was seen only once. This rearrangement joins TRBV5-4 to TRBJ2-3; possibly TRBD2 for D (6 bases). The germline CDR1 and CDR2 sequences are SGHNT and YYREEE (reference sequence). Trimming took 5 bases from V and 6 from J, leaving 16 bases between them. The CDR3 is 14 amino acids. The CDR3 DNA sequence: TGTGCCAGCAGTCAACTGGACTATCGGGATACGCAGTATTTT. It codes for CASSQLDYRDTQYF.

V is TRBV7-8 and J is TRBJ2-3; the D gene is possibly TRBD2 (6 bases). This CDR3 comprises 16 residues. Germline values: CDR1 SGHVS, CDR2 FQNEAQ. With 1 base removed from V and 4 bases from J, the gap between germline ends came to 15 bases. The DNA for the CDR3 is TGTGCCAGCAGCTTAGACCGCTATAGCGGTGCAGATACGCAGTATTTT. It is translated as CASSLDRYSGADTQYF. The variable domain in full, with the rest retrieved from reference TRBV7-8 and TRBJ2-3, is GAGVSQSPRYKVAKRGQDVALRCDPISGHVSLFWYQQALGQGPEFLTYFQNEAQLDKSGLPSDRFFAERPEGSVSTLKIQRTQQEDSAVYLCASSLDRYSGADTQYFGPGTRLTVL.

A single count supports this clone. The chain uses TRBV12-3 or TRBV12-4 and TRBJ1-1; no clear D. V was cut by 3 bases and J by 1 base, with 6 bases left in between. This CDR3 is 13 amino acids long. Here the CDR3 DNA reads TGTGCCAGCAGTTTGCAGGAGAACACTGAAGCTTTCTTT. Amino acids: CASSLQENTEAFF.

The rearrangement uses TRBV28 and TRBJ1-1; D is undetermined. The CDR3 sequence is 13 residues long. Trimming took off 3 bases at V and 2 bases at J, with 7 bases between the two ends. Germline V gene data show CDR1 as MDHEN and CDR2 as SYDVKM. In DNA, the CDR3 is TGTGCCAGCAGTTTTTTGGAAAACACTGAAGCTTTCTTT. Protein product: CASSFLENTEAFF.

V is TRBV6-5 and J is TRBJ2-3; D is tentatively TRBD1 or TRBD2 (6 bases each). The CDR3 runs to 15 residues. V lost 6 bases to trimming and J lost 4 bases, with 17 bases between them. The germline CDR1 and CDR2 sequences are MNHEY and SVGAGI. As DNA, the CDR3 is TGTGCCAGCAGGTCATCCGGGAGACAGGCAGATACGCAGTATTTT. Translating it yields CASRSSGRQADTQYF.

This clone was seen a handful of times. This sequence joins TRBV5-4 and TRBJ1-1; D call uncertain. Trimming cost V 3 bases and J 3 bases, with 6 bases left between them. This CDR3 is 12 amino acids long. Per germline, CDR1 SGHNT and CDR2 YYREEE (reference sequence). The CDR3 sequence is CASSYRDTEAFF. The CDR3 nucleotides are TGTGCCAGCAGCTACCGGGACACTGAAGCTTTCTTT.

This chain uses TRBV14 with TRBJ2-3; D remains unclear. V was shortened by 4 bases and J by 1 base, with 18 bases between the two germline ends. Germline assignment: CDR1 SGHDN and CDR2 FVKESK. This CDR3 region has 17 residues. The CDR3 sequence is CASSPRLADRRTDTQYF. CDR3 DNA: TGTGCCAGCAGCCCTCGTTTGGCCGACCGACGCACAGATACGCAGTATTTT.

The genes are TRBV6-4 and TRBJ1-1; TRBD1 is a possible D gene (5 bases). V was pared by 6 bases and J by 0 bases, with 8 bases between. The CDR3 is 13 amino acids. Germline values: CDR1 MRHNA, CDR2 SNTAGT. The CDR3, as DNA: TGTGCCAGCAGGAAGACAGTGAACACTGAAGCTTTCTTT. This translates into CASRKTVNTEAFF.

The chain links TRBV19 to TRBJ1-2; 7 nucleotides agree with TRBD1. This CDR3 has 15 amino acids. Per germline, CDR1 LNHDA and CDR2 SQIVND (reference sequence). The trim removed 5 bases at V and 0 bases at J, leaving 6 bases unmatched. The DNA for the CDR3 is TGTGCCAGTAGTCCCCGGGACAGACCTAACTATGGCTACACCTTC. This translates into CASSPRDRPNYGYTF.

This rearrangement joins TRBV3-1 (or the pseudogene TRBV3-2) to TRBJ2-3; 12 nucleotides align to TRBD2. Germline V gene data show CDR1 as LGHDT and CDR2 as YNNKEL (reference sequence). V trimming: 6 bases; J trimming: 6 bases; junction bases outside the gene matches: 7. This CDR3 is 15 amino acids long. The CDR3 reads CASSNYLAGGDTQYF. CDR3 sequence (DNA): TGTGCCAGCAGTAACTACCTAGCGGGAGGGGATACGCAGTATTTT.

The rearrangement links TRBV2 to TRBJ2-7, with TRBD1 matching 7 bases. CDR1 and CDR2 (germline): SNHLY, FYNNEI. The trim removed 6 bases at V and 2 bases at J, leaving 7 bases unmatched. The CDR3 is 14 residues long. The CDR3 DNA sequence: TGTGCCAGCAGAATAAACAGGGGACCCTACGAGCAGTACTTC. As protein: CASRINRGPYEQYF.

The V gene is TRBV5-1, the J gene TRBJ2-7, with 10 bases fitting TRBD2. Germline CDR1 and CDR2: SGHRS and YFSETQ. The V and J ends lost 0 bases and 4 bases, in that order; junction bases with no gene match: 7. CDR3 size: 16 residues. The CDR3, as DNA: TGCGCCAGCAGCTTGGATCTACTAGCGGGAAGTTACGAGCAGTACTTC. Its translation: CASSLDLLAGSYEQYF. Combining the CDR3 with reference TRBV5-1 and TRBJ2-7 gives the whole variable domain KAGVTQTPRYLIKTRGQQVTLSCSPISGHRSVSWYQQTPGQGLQFLFEYFSETQRNKGNFPGRFSGRQFSNSRSEMNVSTLELGDSALYLCASSLDLLAGSYEQYFGPGTRLTVT.

This chain uses TRBV4-1 with TRBJ1-4; D is perhaps TRBD1 (5 bases). CDR1 is MGHRA and CDR2 is YSYEKL in the germline V gene. This CDR3 comprises 15 residues. The germline V and J ends were trimmed by 4 bases and 6 bases, with 15 bases remaining between them. The CDR3 loop is CASSPNQGGDEKLFF. As DNA, the CDR3 is TGCGCCAGCAGCCCGAACCAGGGAGGGGATGAAAAACTGTTTTTT.

The chain recombines TRBV5-4 with TRBJ2-7; the D gene is possibly TRBD2 (5 bases). Germline assignment: CDR1 SGHNT and CDR2 YYREEE (reference sequence). CDR3 length equals 13 residues. V gave up 4 bases and J gave up 6 bases, with 14 bases separating them. Here the CDR3 DNA reads TGTGCCAGCAGCCTGCGCGGGTCCCTCGAGCAGTACTTC. Translation: CASSLRGSLEQYF.